A selection of T cell receptor beta chains follows, all from one sample in a study of molecular identifiers for immune sequencing clone quantification. TCRdb re-analysed the PCR reads in MiXCR, keeping a single row per CDR3 protein. The profile shows about 500,000 distinct CDR3 sequences, less than 30% of them singletons. The sequencing input was naive CD8+ T cells from blood, with Jurkat cell RNA spiked in. The receptor set was obtained from a human donor in good health. Some libraries in this study had Jurkat cell RNA spiked in. The CDR3 runs from the conserved cysteine through the conserved F or W. D genes are given only for firm matches. Not every row has a clone size; where given, it reads once, few, many or a size class.

. | TRBJ2-7 | TRBV6-5 | 15 | few | TGTGCCAGCAGTTACTCGACAGGAACGGCCTACGAGCAGTACTTC | CASSYSTGTAYEQYF
TRBD1 | TRBJ2-2 | TRBV28 | 15 | many | TGTGCCAGCAGTCCCTGGGGCAGGGGGACCGGGGAGCTGTTTTTT | CASSPWGRGTGELFF
TRBD2 | TRBJ2-3 | TRBV29-1 | 19 | few | TGCAGCGTTGAAGATCTGACGGGAGCGGGAGCACACCCCGCAGATACGCAGTATTTT | CSVEDLTGAGAHPADTQYF
. | TRBJ2-5 | TRBV19 | 14 | . | TGTGCCAGTAGTATCGCAAACAGGGAAGAGACCCAGTACTTC | CASSIANREETQYF
. | TRBJ1-4 | TRBV4-1 | 19 | . | TGCGCCAGCAGCCAAACTCAAGCCGGGACAACCTTCGGGGGTGAAAAACTGTTTTTT | CASSQTQAGTTFGGEKLFF
. | TRBJ2-5 | TRBV5-3 | 11 | once | TGTGCGAGCAGCTGTACCGAGACCCAGTACTTC | CASSCTETQYF
. | TRBJ2-5 | TRBV7-9 | 14 | . | TGTGCCAGCAGCTTAGTCGGATTTAGAGAGACCCAGTACTTC | CASSLVGFRETQYF
. | TRBJ2-3 | TRBV2 | 16 | few | TGTGCCAGCAGTGAAGTCTCCGGGACTCCCACAGATACGCAGTATTTT | CASSEVSGTPTDTQYF
. | TRBJ2-2 | TRBV11-2 | 15 | . | TGTGCCAGCAGCCCTATTGAGTTGAACACCGGGGAGCTGTTTTTT | CASSPIELNTGELFF
. | TRBJ2-7 | TRBV3-1 | 15 | many | TGTGCCAGCAGCCAGGCGGGACTTGGGTACTACGAGCAGTACTTC | CASSQAGLGYYEQYF
. | TRBJ2-7 | TRBV7-2 | 15 | many | TGTGCCAGCAGTCCCTGGACCGAGGCGTTCCACGAGCAGTACTTC | CASSPWTEAFHEQYF
. | TRBJ2-3 | TRBV27 | 14 | few | TGTGCCAGCAGTTTACGGAAGAGCACAGATACGCAGTATTTT | CASSLRKSTDTQYF
. | TRBJ1-3 | TRBV11-2 | 15 | . | TGTGCCAGCAGCCCCCGGGCAGGGGCTGGAAACACCATATATTTT | CASSPRAGAGNTIYF
. | TRBJ1-1 | TRBV9 | 14 | . | TGTACCAGCAGCGTAGATCTCGGTTCCCATGAAGCATTCTTT | CTSSVDLGSHEAFF
. | TRBJ2-3 | TRBV12-3/TRBV12-4 | 16 | few | TGTGCCAGCAGCTTTTGGAAATACCAAAGCACAGATACGCAGTATTTT | CASSFWKYQSTDTQYF
TRBD1 | TRBJ2-5 | TRBV12-3/TRBV12-4 | 16 | many | TGTGCCAGCAGTCCGGACAGGGGGAACAACCAAGAGACCCAGTACTTC | CASSPDRGNNQETQYF
TRBD2 | TRBJ2-1 | TRBV7-2 | 16 | many | TGTGCCAGCAGGGAAGGACTAGCGGGAGGATACAATGAGCAGTTCTTC | CASREGLAGGYNEQFF
. | TRBJ2-5 | TRBV6-2/TRBV6-3 | 13 | . | TGTGCCAGCAGTCACCCAGGGCCTGACACCCAGTACTTC | CASSHPGPDTQYF
TRBD2 | TRBJ2-3 | TRBV5-6 | 16 | few | TGTGCCAGCAGCTTGGAACTAGCGGGAGTACGAGATACGCAGTATTTT | CASSLELAGVRDTQYF
TRBD2 | TRBJ2-7 | TRBV20-1 | 14 | . | TGCAGTGCTAGGGACCCGAGCGGGGTATACGAGCAGTACTTC | CSARDPSGVYEQYF
. | TRBJ1-1 | TRBV27 | 13 | . | TGTGCCAGCAAGTCAGGGACCAACACTGAAGCTTTCTTT | CASKSGTNTEAFF
. | TRBJ2-2 | TRBV6-6 | 16 | few | TGTGCCAGCAGTTTGGGTAGCACCTCGAACACCGGGGAGCTGTTTTTT | CASSLGSTSNTGELFF
. | TRBJ1-5 | TRBV19 | 14 | . | TGTGCCAGTAGTATGGGAGCAAACAATCAGCCCCAGCATTTT | CASSMGANNQPQHF
TRBD2 | TRBJ2-1 | TRBV6-2/TRBV6-3 | 16 | . | TGTGCCAGCAGTTACTCTGCGGGACTATCCTACAATGAGCAGTTCTTC | CASSYSAGLSYNEQFF
TRBD2 | TRBJ2-1 | TRBV6-5 | 16 | . | TGTGCCAGCAAGTCTTTTGGGGGGGGCTCCTACAATGAGCAGTTCTTC | CASKSFGGGSYNEQFF
. | TRBJ2-2 | TRBV11-2 | 14 | . | TGTGCCAGCAGCAGTATTCGGAACACCGGGGAGCTGTTTTTT | CASSSIRNTGELFF
TRBD2 | TRBJ2-6 | TRBV4-3 | 18 | few | TGCGCCAGCAGCCAAGAGCGGGGGTTTCTCTCTGGGGCCAACGTCCTGACTTTC | CASSQERGFLSGANVLTF
. | TRBJ2-7 | TRBV4-3 | 13 | few | TGCGCCAGCAGCCAAGATTCCGCCTACGAGCAGTACTTC | CASSQDSAYEQYF
TRBD1 | TRBJ1-5 | TRBV28 | 14 | . | TGTGCCAGCAGGTCACAGGGGTTTCTTCAGCCCCAGCATTTT | CASRSQGFLQPQHF
. | TRBJ2-3 | TRBV4-3 | 11 | many | TGCGCCAGCAGCCAAGAGAATACGCAGTATTTT | CASSQENTQYF
TRBD1 | TRBJ1-1 | TRBV19 | 15 | . | TGTGCCAGTAGTGGCCGGGACAGGGTGGTCACTGAAGCTTTCTTT | CASSGRDRVVTEAFF
. | TRBJ1-1 | TRBV14 | 13 | many | TGTGCCAGCAGCGAGCGAATGAACACTGAAGCTTTCTTT | CASSERMNTEAFF
TRBD1 | TRBJ2-7 | TRBV19 | 12 | few | TGTGCCAGTGGACAGGGGAACTACGAGCAGTACTTC | CASGQGNYEQYF
TRBD2 | TRBJ2-5 | TRBV4-1 | 16 | . | TGCGCCAGCAGCCCCTCAGTCGGGGGGGCCCTTGAGACCCAGTACTTC | CASSPSVGGALETQYF
TRBD1 | TRBJ2-7 | TRBV3-1 | 15 | . | TGTGCCAGCAGCCACTTGGGACAGGAAGGTTACGAGCAGTACTTC | CASSHLGQEGYEQYF
. | TRBJ1-1 | TRBV6-1 | 14 | few | TGTGCCAGCAGTGAAGACGAGGAACAGGCTGAAGCTTTCTTT | CASSEDEEQAEAFF
. | TRBJ2-6 | TRBV11-2 | 17 | few | TGTGCCAGCGGCTTCGCAGGCTTAGACTCTGGGGCCAACGTCCTGACTTTC | CASGFAGLDSGANVLTF
. | TRBJ2-1 | TRBV9 | 12 | . | TGTGCCAGCAGCCCTGACACCAATGAGCAGTTCTTC | CASSPDTNEQFF
. | TRBJ1-5 | TRBV12-3/TRBV12-4 | 16 | . | TGTGCCAGCAGCAGCTGGACAGCTTATAGCAATCAGCCCCAGCATTTT | CASSSWTAYSNQPQHF
TRBD2 | TRBJ2-1 | TRBV9 | 13 | . | TGTGCCAGCGGCGGGGGAGGGTCTAATGAGCAGTTCTTC | CASGGGGSNEQFF
. | TRBJ1-1 | TRBV14 | 14 | many | TGTGCCAGCAGCCACCCCCCCTGGAACACTGAAGCTTTCTTT | CASSHPPWNTEAFF
TRBD1 | TRBJ2-7 | TRBV27 | 15 | few | TGTGCCACTGGACACCGGGACAGGGCCTTCTACGAGCAGTACTTC | CATGHRDRAFYEQYF
. | TRBJ2-7 | TRBV20-1 | 16 | many | TGCAGTGCTAGAGATCTCGCGACGAGGGTGCCCTACGAGCAGTACTTC | CSARDLATRVPYEQYF